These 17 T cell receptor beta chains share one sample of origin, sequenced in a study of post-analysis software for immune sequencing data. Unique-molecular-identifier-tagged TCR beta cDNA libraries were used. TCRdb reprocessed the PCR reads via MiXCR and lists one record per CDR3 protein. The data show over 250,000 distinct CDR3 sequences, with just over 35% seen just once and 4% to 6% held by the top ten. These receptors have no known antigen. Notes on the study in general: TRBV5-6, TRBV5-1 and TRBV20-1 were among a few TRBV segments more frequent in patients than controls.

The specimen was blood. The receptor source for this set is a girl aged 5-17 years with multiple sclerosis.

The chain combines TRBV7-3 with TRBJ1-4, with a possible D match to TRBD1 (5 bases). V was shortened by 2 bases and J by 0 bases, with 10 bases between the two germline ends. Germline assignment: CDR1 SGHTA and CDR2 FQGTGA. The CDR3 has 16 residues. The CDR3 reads CASSLSGRATNEKLFF. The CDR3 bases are TGTGCCAGCAGCTTATCGGGACGGGCAACTAATGAAAAACTGTTTTTT.

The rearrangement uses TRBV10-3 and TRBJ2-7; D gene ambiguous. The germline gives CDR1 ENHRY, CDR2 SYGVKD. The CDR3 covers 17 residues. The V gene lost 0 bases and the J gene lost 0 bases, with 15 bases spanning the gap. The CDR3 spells CAISESPGDTSSYEQYF. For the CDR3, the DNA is TGTGCCATCAGTGAGTCTCCGGGCGACACGAGCTCCTACGAGCAGTACTTC.

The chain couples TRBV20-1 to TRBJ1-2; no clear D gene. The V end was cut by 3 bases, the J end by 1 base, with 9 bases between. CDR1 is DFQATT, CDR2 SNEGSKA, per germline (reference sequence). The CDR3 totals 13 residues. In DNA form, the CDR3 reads TGCAGTGCTAGGGGAGTGAGTAACTATGGCTACACCTTC. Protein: CSARGVSNYGYTF.

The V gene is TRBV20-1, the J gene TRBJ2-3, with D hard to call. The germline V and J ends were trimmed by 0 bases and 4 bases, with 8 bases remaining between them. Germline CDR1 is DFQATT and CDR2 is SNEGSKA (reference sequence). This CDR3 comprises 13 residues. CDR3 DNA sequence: TGCAGTGCTAGAGAGTCGTCGGCAGATACGCAGTATTTT. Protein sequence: CSARESSADTQYF.

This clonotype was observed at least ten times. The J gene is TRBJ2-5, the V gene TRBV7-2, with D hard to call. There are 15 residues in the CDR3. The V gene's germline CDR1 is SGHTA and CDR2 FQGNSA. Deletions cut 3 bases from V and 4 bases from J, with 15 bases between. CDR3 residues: CASSFKLDRRETQYF. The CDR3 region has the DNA TGTGCCAGCAGCTTCAAATTGGACCGCAGAGAGACCCAGTACTTC.

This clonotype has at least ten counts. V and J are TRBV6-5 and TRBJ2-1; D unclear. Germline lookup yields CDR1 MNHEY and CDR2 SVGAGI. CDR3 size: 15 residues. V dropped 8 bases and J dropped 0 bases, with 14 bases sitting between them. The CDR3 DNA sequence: TGTGCCAGCCTGCCTGCGCTAAGCTCCTACAATGAGCAGTTCTTC. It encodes CASLPALSSYNEQFF.

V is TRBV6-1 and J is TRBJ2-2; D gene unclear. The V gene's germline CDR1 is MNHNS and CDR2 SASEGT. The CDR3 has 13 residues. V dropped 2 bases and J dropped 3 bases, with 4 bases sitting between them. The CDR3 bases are TGTGCCAGCAGTGAAACGTACACCGGGGAGCTGTTTTTT. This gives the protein CASSETYTGELFF.

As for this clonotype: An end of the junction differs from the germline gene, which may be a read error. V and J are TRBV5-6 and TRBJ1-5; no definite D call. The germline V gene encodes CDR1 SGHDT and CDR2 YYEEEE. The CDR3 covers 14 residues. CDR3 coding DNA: TGTGCCAGCAGCTTGGGAGATCGCAATCGGCCCCAGCATTTT. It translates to CASSLGDRNRPQHF.

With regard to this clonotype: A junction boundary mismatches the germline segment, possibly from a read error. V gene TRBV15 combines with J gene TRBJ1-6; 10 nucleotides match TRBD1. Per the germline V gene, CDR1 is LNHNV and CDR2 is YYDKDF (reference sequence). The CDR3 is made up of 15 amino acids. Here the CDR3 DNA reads TGTGTCACCAGCAGAGAAGGGACAGGGGATTCACCCCCCCACTTT. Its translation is CVTSREGTGDSPPHF.

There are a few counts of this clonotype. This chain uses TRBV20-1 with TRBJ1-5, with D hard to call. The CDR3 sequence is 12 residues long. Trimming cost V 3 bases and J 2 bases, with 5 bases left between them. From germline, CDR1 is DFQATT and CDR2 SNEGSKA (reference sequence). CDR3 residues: CSASGGNQPQHF. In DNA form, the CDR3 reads TGCAGTGCTAGCGGGGGCAATCAGCCCCAGCATTTT.

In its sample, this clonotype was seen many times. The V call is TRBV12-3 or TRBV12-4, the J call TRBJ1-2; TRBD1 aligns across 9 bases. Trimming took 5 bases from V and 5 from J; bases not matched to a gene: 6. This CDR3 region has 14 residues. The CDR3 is CASSRDRAGYGYTF. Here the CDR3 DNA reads TGTGCCAGCAGTCGGGACAGGGCGGGTTATGGCTACACCTTC.

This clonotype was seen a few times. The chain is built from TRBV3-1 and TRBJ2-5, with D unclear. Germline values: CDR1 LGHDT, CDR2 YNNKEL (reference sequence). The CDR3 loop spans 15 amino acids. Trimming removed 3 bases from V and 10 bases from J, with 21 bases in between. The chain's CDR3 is CASSQRKLPPGDQYF. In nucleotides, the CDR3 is TGTGCCAGCAGCCAGAGAAAATTACCCCCGGGCGACCAGTACTTC.

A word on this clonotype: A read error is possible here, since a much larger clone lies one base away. CDR3 coding DNA: TGTGCCAGCAGCCAAGCGTCAAGCGGTAACTCCTACAATGAGCAGTTCTTC. Its protein product is CASSQASSGNSYNEQFF. V gene TRBV3-1 combines with J gene TRBJ2-1; perhaps TRBD2 as D (5 bases). The CDR3 has 17 amino acids. V shed 1 base and J shed 0 bases, with 13 bases lying between them. Looked up from germline, CDR1 is LGHDT and CDR2 is YNNKEL (reference sequence).

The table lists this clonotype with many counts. CDR3 DNA sequence: TGCGCCAGCAGCTTGGATTTCGCGGGGAGCTCCTACAATGAGCAGTTCTTC. Translating it yields CASSLDFAGSSYNEQFF. The gene calls are TRBV5-1 and TRBJ2-1; possible D gene TRBD2, 6 bases. V was clipped by 0 bases and J by 0 bases, with 13 bases between them. In germline, CDR1 is SGHRS, CDR2 YFSETQ. The CDR3 contains 17 residues.

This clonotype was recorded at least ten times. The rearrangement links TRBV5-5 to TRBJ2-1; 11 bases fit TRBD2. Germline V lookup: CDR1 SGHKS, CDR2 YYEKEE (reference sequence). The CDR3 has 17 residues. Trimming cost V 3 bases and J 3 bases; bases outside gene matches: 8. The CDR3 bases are TGTGCCAGCAGCTCCTCTACTAGCGGGGGTATCTACAATGAGCAGTTCTTC. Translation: CASSSSTSGGIYNEQFF.

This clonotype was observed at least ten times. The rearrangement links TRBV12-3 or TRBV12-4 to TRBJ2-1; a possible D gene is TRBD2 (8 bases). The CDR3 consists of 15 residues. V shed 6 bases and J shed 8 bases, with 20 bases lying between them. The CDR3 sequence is CASRGGQRGRDEQFF. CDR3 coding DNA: TGTGCCAGCAGAGGGGGACAGCGGGGGCGAGATGAGCAGTTCTTC.

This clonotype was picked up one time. The CDR3: CASSDYWTDTQYF. The DNA for the CDR3 is TGTGCCAGCAGTGACTACTGGACAGATACGCAGTATTTT. The gene calls are TRBV6-4 and TRBJ2-3; D remains unclear. Germline V lookup: CDR1 MRHNA, CDR2 SNTAGT. The CDR3 totals 13 residues. The V end was cut by 1 base, the J end by 3 bases, with 5 bases between.